These 3 T cell receptor beta chains were sequenced from one sample in a study of post-analysis software for immune sequencing data. General study points: Among roughly five TRBV segments more frequent in patients than controls were TRBV5-6, TRBV5-1 and TRBV20-1.

These TCRs are of unknown antigen specificity. The TCR beta cDNA libraries contained unique molecular identifiers. TCRdb itself ran the PCR reads through MiXCR, one entry per CDR3 protein. The sample carries some 260,000 distinct CDR3 sequences, 36% recorded once. The sequenced material came from blood. All receptors derive from a girl aged 10 to 17 with multiple sclerosis.

This clonotype was detected many times. The CDR3 DNA is TGTGCCAGCATGATAGGAGGGGTGAACACTGAAGCTTTCTTT. Protein product: CASMIGGVNTEAFF. The V and J genes are TRBV6-2 or TRBV6-3 and TRBJ1-1; the D gene is possibly TRBD1 (5 bases). This CDR3 has 14 amino acids. V was cut by 7 bases and J by 0 bases, with 12 bases left in between. Germline CDR1 MNHEY, CDR2 SVGEGT.

For this clonotype: A read error is possible here, since a much larger clone lies one base away. The chain recombines TRBV6-6 with TRBJ2-3, with 7 bases that match TRBD2. Germline V CDR1 and CDR2: MNHNY, SVGAGI (reference sequence). The junction had 8 bases not matched to a gene; V was cut back by 8 bases and J by 0 bases. The CDR3 covers 15 residues. The DNA for the CDR3 is TGTGCCAGCGGTCCTACTAGCGAAAGCACAGATACGCAGTATTTT. It translates to CASGPTSESTDTQYF.

This chain joins TRBV30 and TRBJ1-3; possible D gene TRBD1, 6 bases. The germline V gene encodes CDR1 GTSNPN and CDR2 SVGIG (reference sequence). The V end was cut by 0 bases, the J end by 4 bases, with 16 bases between. The CDR3 consists of 16 residues. The CDR3 DNA follows: TGTGCCTGGAGTGTACCGACGGGGGCGCGAGGAAACACCATATATTTT. Its translation: CAWSVPTGARGNTIYF.